This record concerns one TCR beta chain sequence. Using immunoSEQ multiplex PCR, the repertoire was profiled, and TCRdb retains in-frame clones only, with some absent. The sample shows around 310,000 clones, over 75% of them seen only once. This record comes from a study of blood T cell repertoires in COVID-19. V shed 5 bases and J 6 bases; nucleotides not matched to a gene: 1. From germline, CDR1 is MDHEN and CDR2 SYDVKM. CDR3 length equals 12 residues. The rearrangement links TRBV28 to TRBJ1-5; 7 bases map to TRBD1. Sequenced input: peripheral blood. The receptor comes from a woman in her thirties with COVID-19, enrolled during active disease. This chain's CDR3 is CASSQGVQPQHF. CDR3 DNA sequence: TGTGCCAGCAGTCAGGGGGTTCAGCCCCAGCATTTT.